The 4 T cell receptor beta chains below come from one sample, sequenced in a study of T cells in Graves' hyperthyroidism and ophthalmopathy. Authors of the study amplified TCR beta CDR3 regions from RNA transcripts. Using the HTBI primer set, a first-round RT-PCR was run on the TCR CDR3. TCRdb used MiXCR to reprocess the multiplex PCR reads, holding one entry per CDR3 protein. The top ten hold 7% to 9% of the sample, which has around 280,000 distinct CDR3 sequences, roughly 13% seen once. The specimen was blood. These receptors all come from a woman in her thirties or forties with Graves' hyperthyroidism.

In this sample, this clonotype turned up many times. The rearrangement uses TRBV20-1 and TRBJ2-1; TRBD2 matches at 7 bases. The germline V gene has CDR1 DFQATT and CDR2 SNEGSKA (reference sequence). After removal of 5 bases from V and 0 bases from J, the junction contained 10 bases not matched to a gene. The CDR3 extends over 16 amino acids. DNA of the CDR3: TGCAGTGCTTCTCATACGGGCGGGAGCTCCTACAATGAGCAGTTCTTC. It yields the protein CSASHTGGSSYNEQFF.

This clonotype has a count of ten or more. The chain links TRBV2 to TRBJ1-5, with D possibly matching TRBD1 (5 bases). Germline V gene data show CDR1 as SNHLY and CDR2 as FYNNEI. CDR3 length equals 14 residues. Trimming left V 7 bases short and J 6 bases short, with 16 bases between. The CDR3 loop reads CASTRDGPTQPQHF. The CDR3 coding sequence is TGTGCCAGCACCCGGGACGGTCCGACTCAGCCCCAGCATTTT. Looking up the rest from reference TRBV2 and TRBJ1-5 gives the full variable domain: EPEVTQTPSHQVTQMGQEVILRCVPISNHLYFYWYRQILGQKVEFLVSFYNNEISEKSEIFDDQFSVERPDGSNFTLKIRSTKLEDSAMYFCASTRDGPTQPQHFGDGTRLSIL.

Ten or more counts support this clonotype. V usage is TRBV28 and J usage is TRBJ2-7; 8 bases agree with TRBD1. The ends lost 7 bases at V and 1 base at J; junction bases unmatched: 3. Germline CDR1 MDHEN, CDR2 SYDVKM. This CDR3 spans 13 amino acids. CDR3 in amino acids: CASTGTGSYEQYF. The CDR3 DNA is TGTGCCAGCACGGGGACAGGTTCCTACGAGCAGTACTTC.

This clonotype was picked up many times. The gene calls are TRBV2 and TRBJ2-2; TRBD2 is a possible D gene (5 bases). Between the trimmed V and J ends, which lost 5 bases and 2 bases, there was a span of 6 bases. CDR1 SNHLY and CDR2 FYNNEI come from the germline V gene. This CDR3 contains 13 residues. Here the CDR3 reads CASSPGNTGELFF. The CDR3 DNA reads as TGTGCCAGCAGTCCGGGAAACACCGGGGAGCTGTTTTTT.